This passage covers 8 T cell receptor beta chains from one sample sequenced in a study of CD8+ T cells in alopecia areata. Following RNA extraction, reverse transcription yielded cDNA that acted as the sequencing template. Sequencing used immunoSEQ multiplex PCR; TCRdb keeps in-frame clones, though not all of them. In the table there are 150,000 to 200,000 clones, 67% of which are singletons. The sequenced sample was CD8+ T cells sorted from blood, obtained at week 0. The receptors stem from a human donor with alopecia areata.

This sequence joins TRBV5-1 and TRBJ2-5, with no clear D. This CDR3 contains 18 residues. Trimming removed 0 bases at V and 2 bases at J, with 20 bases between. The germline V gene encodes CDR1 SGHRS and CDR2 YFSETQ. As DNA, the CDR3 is TGCGCCAGCAGCTTGGACCCCTCGTCCCCAAGACCTCAAGAGACCCAGTACTTC. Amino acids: CASSLDPSSPRPQETQYF.

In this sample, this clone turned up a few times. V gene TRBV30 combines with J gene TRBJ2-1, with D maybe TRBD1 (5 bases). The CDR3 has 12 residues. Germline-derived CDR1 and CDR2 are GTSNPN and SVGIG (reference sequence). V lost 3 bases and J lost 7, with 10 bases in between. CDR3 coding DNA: TGTGCCTGGAGGCAGGGTGGAAATGAGCAGTTCTTC. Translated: CAWRQGGNEQFF.

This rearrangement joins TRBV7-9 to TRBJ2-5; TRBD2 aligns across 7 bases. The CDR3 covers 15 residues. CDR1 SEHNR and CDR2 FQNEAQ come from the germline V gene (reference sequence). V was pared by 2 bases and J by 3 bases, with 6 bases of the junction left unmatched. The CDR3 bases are TGTGCCAGCAGCTTAAGGGAGGGCAGAGAAGAGACCCAGTACTTC. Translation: CASSLREGREETQYF.

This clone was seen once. The CDR3 DNA sequence: TGCAGCGTCGTTACAGGGGAACCAGATACGCAGTATTTT. Translating it yields CSVVTGEPDTQYF. The rearrangement uses TRBV29-1 and TRBJ2-3, with 7 bases identical to TRBD1. CDR1 SQVTM and CDR2 ANQGSEA come from the germline V gene. V gave up 6 bases and J gave up 4 bases; unmatched junction bases: 7. The CDR3 runs 13 residues.

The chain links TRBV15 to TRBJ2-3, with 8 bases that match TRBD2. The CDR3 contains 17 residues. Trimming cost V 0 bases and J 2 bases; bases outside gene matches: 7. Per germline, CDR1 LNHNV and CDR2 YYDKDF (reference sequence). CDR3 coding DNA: TGTGCCACCAGCAGAGAGGGAATAGCGGGGTACACAGATACGCAGTATTTT. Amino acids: CATSREGIAGYTDTQYF. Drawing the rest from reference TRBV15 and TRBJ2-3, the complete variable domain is DAMVIQNPRYQVTQFGKPVTLSCSQTLNHNVMYWYQQKSSQAPKLLFHYYDKDFNNEADTPDNFQSRRPNTSFCFLDIRSPGLGDTAMYLCATSREGIAGYTDTQYFGPGTRLTVL.

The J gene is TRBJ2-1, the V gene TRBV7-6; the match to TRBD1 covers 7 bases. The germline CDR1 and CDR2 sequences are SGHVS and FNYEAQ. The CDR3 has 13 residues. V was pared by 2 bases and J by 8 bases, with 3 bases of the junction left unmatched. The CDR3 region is CASSLTGVDEQFF. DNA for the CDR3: TGTGCCAGCAGCTTAACAGGGGTCGATGAGCAGTTCTTC. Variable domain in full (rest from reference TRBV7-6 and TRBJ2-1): GAGVSQSPRYKVTKRGQDVALRCDPISGHVSLYWYRQALGQGPEFLTYFNYEAQQDKSGLPNDRFSAERPEGSISTLTIQRTEQRDSAMYRCASSLTGVDEQFFGPGTRLTVL.

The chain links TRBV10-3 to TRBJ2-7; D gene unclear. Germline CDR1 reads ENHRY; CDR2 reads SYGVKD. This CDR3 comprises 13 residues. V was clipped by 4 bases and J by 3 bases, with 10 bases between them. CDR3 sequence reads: CAISGGGDYEQYF. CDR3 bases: TGTGCCATCAGTGGGGGTGGAGACTACGAGCAGTACTTC.

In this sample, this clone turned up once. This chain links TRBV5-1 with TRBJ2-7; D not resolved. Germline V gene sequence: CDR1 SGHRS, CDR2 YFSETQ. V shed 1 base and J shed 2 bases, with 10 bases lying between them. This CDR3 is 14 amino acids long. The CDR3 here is CASSLLGPAYEQYF. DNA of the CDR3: TGCGCCAGCAGCTTGTTGGGTCCAGCCTACGAGCAGTACTTC.